Each of the 27 T cell receptor beta chains below was sequenced from the same sample in a study of early T cells in non-severe SARS-CoV-2 infection. MiXCR was run by TCRdb on the 5' RACE reads, yielding one entry per CDR3 protein. The data hold roughly 86,000 distinct CDR3 sequences, with more than 5% observed a single time. Sequenced: whole blood. All receptors derive from an adult who was a healthcare worker with PCR-confirmed SARS-CoV-2 infection or an uninfected control (not recorded which).

There are many counts of this clonotype. The DNA of the CDR3 is TGTGCCAGCAGCTCTTACACTGAAGCTTTCTTT. Its translation is CASSSYTEAFF. V gene TRBV7-6 combines with J gene TRBJ1-1; D unresolved. V lost 4 bases and J lost 3, with 3 bases in between. Germline V CDR1 and CDR2: SGHVS, FNYEAQ. The CDR3 runs to 11 residues.

This clonotype was seen many times. V usage is TRBV4-1 and J usage is TRBJ2-1; either TRBD1 or TRBD2 may supply D (5 bases each). The V end lost 2 bases, the J end lost 8 bases, and 19 bases lay between the germline ends. CDR1 and CDR2 (germline): MGHRA, YSYEKL. The CDR3 is 16 residues long. CDR3 DNA: TGCGCCAGCAGCCAACCCCCGGGGCGAGGACGGGATGAGCAGTTCTTC. It yields the protein CASSQPPGRGRDEQFF.

This clonotype turned up a few times. The V gene is TRBV27, the J gene TRBJ2-5, with 13 bases fitting TRBD2. This CDR3 spans 15 amino acids. With V trimmed by 6 bases and J by 2 bases, 3 bases remained unmatched. Germline lookup yields CDR1 MNHEY and CDR2 SMNVEV (reference sequence). This CDR3 is CASSQLAGGQETQYF. CDR3 sequence (DNA): TGTGCCAGCAGCCAACTAGCGGGAGGGCAAGAGACCCAGTACTTC.

The rearrangement uses TRBV7-9 and TRBJ1-5; a weak D match, TRBD1 (5 bases). CDR1 and CDR2 from the germline V gene are SEHNR and FQNEAQ (reference sequence). CDR3 length equals 13 residues. The V and J ends lost 5 bases and 7 bases respectively, with 12 bases between them. The CDR3 nucleotides are TGTGCCAGCAGCCTAGGGGTCGGGCAGCCCCAGCATTTT. It is translated as CASSLGVGQPQHF.

The chain couples TRBV18 to TRBJ1-2, with no clear D. Germline V lookup: CDR1 KGHSH, CDR2 LQKENI. Trimming left V 3 bases short and J 10 bases short, with 18 bases between. This CDR3 comprises 14 residues. Here the CDR3 DNA reads TGTGCCAGCTCACCGCCCGGCAGGACCGAGTACTACACCTTC. It encodes CASSPPGRTEYYTF.

Regarding this clonotype: Germline and junction disagree at one end, which may indicate a read error. The chain recombines TRBV6-5 with TRBJ1-1; 7 bases line up with TRBD1. The CDR3 runs to 13 residues. Per the germline V gene, CDR1 is MNHEY and CDR2 is SVGAGI. Here the CDR3 DNA reads TGTGCGAGCAAACGGACAGGAAACACTGAAGCTTTCTTT. Its translation is CASKRTGNTEAFF.

This clonotype was observed many times. CDR3 amino acids: CSVGGQSFSYNEQFF. The CDR3 DNA reads TGCAGCGTGGGGGGACAGTCCTTCTCCTACAATGAGCAGTTCTTC. The chain links TRBV29-1 to TRBJ2-1; D may be TRBD1 (7 bases). Germline CDR1 and CDR2: SQVTM and ANQGSEA. Trimming cost V 6 bases and J 0 bases, with 15 bases left between them. CDR3 size: 15 residues.

V usage is TRBV6-2 or TRBV6-3 and J usage is TRBJ2-1, with D unclear. Trimming took off 4 bases at V and 0 bases at J, with 4 bases between the two ends. Germline CDR1 reads MNHEY; CDR2 reads SVGEGT. CDR3 length: 13 amino acids. The CDR3 DNA follows: TGTGCCAGCAGTTGGAGCTCCTACAATGAGCAGTTCTTC. Protein sequence: CASSWSSYNEQFF.

J is TRBJ2-3 and V is TRBV20-1; D is unresolved. Germline V lookup: CDR1 DFQATT, CDR2 SNEGSKA (reference sequence). The V end lost 5 bases, the J end lost 4 bases, and 7 bases lay between the germline ends. The CDR3 loop spans 11 amino acids. CDR3 sequence reads: CSAHEADTQYF. For the CDR3, the DNA is TGCAGTGCTCACGAGGCAGATACGCAGTATTTT.

This clonotype was detected a few times. V is TRBV12-3 or TRBV12-4 and J is TRBJ2-1, with a tentative D call TRBD1 (6 bases). The V end lost 4 bases, the J end lost 9 bases, and 22 bases lay between the germline ends. CDR3 length equals 16 residues. Here the CDR3 reads CASSSGTPQVWGEQFF. DNA of the CDR3: TGTGCCAGCAGTTCCGGGACACCACAAGTGTGGGGTGAGCAGTTCTTC.

The table lists this clonotype with many counts. J is TRBJ1-3 and V is TRBV2; no clear D gene. The CDR3 runs 13 residues. CDR1 SNHLY and CDR2 FYNNEI come from the germline V gene. Between the trimmed V and J ends, which lost 7 bases and 0 bases, there was a span of 7 bases. The CDR3 is CASTGLSGNTIYF. DNA for the CDR3: TGTGCCAGCACGGGTCTCTCTGGAAACACCATATATTTT.

This clonotype has a handful of counts. The chain joins TRBV19 to TRBJ1-5; D uncertain. Trimming shortened V by 7 bases and J by 2 bases, and 6 bases separated the two germline ends. The CDR3 length is 12 residues. Germline CDR1 LNHDA, CDR2 SQIVND (reference sequence). CDR3 nucleotide sequence: TGTGCCAGTACTGTGCGCAATCAGCCCCAGCATTTT. Its protein product is CASTVRNQPQHF. The entire variable domain, with the rest obtained from reference TRBV19 and TRBJ1-5, is as follows: DGGITQSPKYLFRKEGQNVTLSCEQNLNHDAMYWYRQDPGQGLRLIYYSQIVNDFQKGDIAEGYSVSREKKESFPLTVTSAQKNPTAFYLCASTVRNQPQHFGDGTRLSIL.

This clonotype came up many times. The chain employs TRBV27 and TRBJ2-3, with D unclear. From germline, CDR1 is MNHEY and CDR2 SMNVEV (reference sequence). Between the trimmed V and J ends, which lost 0 bases and 4 bases, there was a span of 5 bases. This CDR3 is built from 13 residues. This chain's CDR3 is CASSLSWADTQYF. The CDR3 nucleotides are TGTGCCAGCAGTTTATCGTGGGCAGATACGCAGTATTTT.

There are a few counts of this clonotype. V is TRBV20-1 and J is TRBJ2-6, with D possibly matching TRBD1 (5 bases). Germline CDR1 and CDR2: DFQATT and SNEGSKA (reference sequence). The length of the CDR3 is 16 residues. Deletions cut 3 bases from V and 0 bases from J, with 12 bases between. Here the CDR3 reads CSASPGSFSGANVLTF. CDR3 in DNA: TGCAGTGCTAGCCCAGGGTCCTTCTCTGGGGCCAACGTCCTGACTTTC.

This chain connects TRBV6-6 to TRBJ2-6; no firm D call. The V end was cut by 0 bases, the J end by 3 bases, with 12 bases between. CDR3 length equals 17 residues. Germline lookup yields CDR1 MNHNY and CDR2 SVGAGI (reference sequence). CDR3 sequence reads: CASSYSPGRVGANVLTF. CDR3 sequence (DNA): TGTGCCAGCAGTTACTCGCCCGGACGGGTTGGGGCCAACGTCCTGACTTTC.

At least ten counts were recorded for this clonotype. This sequence joins TRBV20-1 and TRBJ2-3; 7 bases match TRBD2. V lost 7 bases, J lost 1 base, and 5 bases stayed unmatched. This CDR3 is built from 13 residues. Per germline, CDR1 DFQATT and CDR2 SNEGSKA (reference sequence). The CDR3, as DNA: TGCAGTGTCGGTGCGGGAGGCACAGATACGCAGTATTTT. As protein: CSVGAGGTDTQYF.

This clonotype occurred many times. The rearrangement links TRBV28 to TRBJ1-6; 7 nucleotides agree with TRBD1. The CDR3 is 15 amino acids. The V gene's germline CDR1 is MDHEN and CDR2 SYDVKM. V shed 4 bases, J shed 8 bases, and the junction held 8 bases outside the gene matches. CDR3 protein: CASSSGTVTHSPLHF. The CDR3 DNA reads TGTGCCAGCAGTTCCGGGACAGTGACACATTCACCCCTCCACTTT.

The chain uses TRBV28 and TRBJ1-2; 10 bases map to TRBD1. The CDR3 contains 14 residues. Looked up from germline, CDR1 is MDHEN and CDR2 is SYDVKM. V was pared by 4 bases and J by 8 bases, with 7 bases of the junction left unmatched. CDR3 in DNA: TGTGCCAGCAGTTCCCCCGGGACAGGGGACGGCTACACCTTC. Amino acids: CASSSPGTGDGYTF.

Many counts were recorded for this clonotype. The chain carries TRBV20-1 and TRBJ2-7; D gene ambiguous. CDR1 is DFQATT and CDR2 is SNEGSKA in the germline V gene (reference sequence). The CDR3 has 9 residues. CDR3 loop: CSPDGRRYF. DNA for the CDR3: TGCAGCCCTGACGGACGACGGTACTTC.

This clonotype turned up a few times. The chain recombines TRBV2 with TRBJ1-1; unclear D gene. CDR1 and CDR2 from the germline V gene are SNHLY and FYNNEI. The CDR3 runs 13 residues. Trimming cost V 7 bases and J 6 bases, with 15 bases left between them. The CDR3 sequence: CASNSHGVAEAFF. CDR3 bases: TGTGCCAGCAATTCCCATGGGGTCGCTGAAGCTTTCTTT.

This clonotype turned up a few times. J is TRBJ1-1 and V is TRBV7-2; perhaps TRBD1 as D (6 bases). V was trimmed by 5 bases and J by 9 bases, leaving 16 bases between them. This CDR3 is built from 13 residues. Per germline, CDR1 SGHTA and CDR2 FQGNSA. As DNA, the CDR3 is TGTGCCAGCAGCATAGGGGGGGCGGACCAAGCTTTCTTT. Protein sequence: CASSIGGADQAFF. The full variable domain, rest sourced from reference TRBV7-2 and TRBJ1-1, is GAGVSQSPSNKVTEKGKDVELRCDPISGHTALYWYRQSLGQGLEFLIYFQGNSAPDKSGLPSDRFSAERTGGSVSTLTIQRTQQEDSAVYLCASSIGGADQAFFGQGTRLTVV.

This chain joins TRBV7-2 and TRBJ2-3, with 10 positions matching TRBD2. V shed 2 bases and J 2 bases; nucleotides not matched to a gene: 1. The length of the CDR3 is 15 residues. From germline, CDR1 is SGHTA and CDR2 FQGNSA. This CDR3 is CASSLTSGTTDTQYF. Written as DNA, the CDR3 is TGTGCCAGCAGCTTAACTAGCGGGACCACAGATACGCAGTATTTT.

The chain links TRBV18 to TRBJ1-5; tentative D call: TRBD1 (5 bases). Germline values: CDR1 KGHSH, CDR2 LQKENI. The V gene lost 3 bases and the J gene lost 4 bases, with 13 bases spanning the gap. CDR3 length: 15 residues. The CDR3 DNA follows: TGTGCCAGCTCACCGGGGAGGGGCGGTAATCAGCCCCAGCATTTT. Its protein is CASSPGRGGNQPQHF. Full variable domain (outside the CDR3, taken from reference TRBV18 and TRBJ1-5): NAGVMQNPRHLVRRRGQEARLRCSPMKGHSHVYWYRQLPEEGLKFMVYLQKENIIDESGMPKERFSAEFPKEGPSILRIQQVVRGDSAAYFCASSPGRGGNQPQHFGDGTRLSIL.

The chain uses TRBV2 and TRBJ2-1, with 10 bases aligning to TRBD2. The CDR3 is 16 residues long. The V gene's germline CDR1 is SNHLY and CDR2 FYNNEI. With V trimmed by 1 base and J by 4 bases, 4 bases remained unmatched. CDR3 sequence: CASSEGLLAGYNEQFF. CDR3 coding DNA: TGTGCCAGCAGTGAAGGTTTACTAGCGGGATACAATGAGCAGTTCTTC.

This clonotype has a count of ten or more. The chain carries TRBV27 and TRBJ2-7; 14 bases agree with TRBD2. V gave up 5 bases and J gave up 3 bases; unmatched junction bases: 3. There are 15 residues in the CDR3. The V gene's germline CDR1 is MNHEY and CDR2 SMNVEV (reference sequence). The CDR3 reads CASSLGTSGGYEQYF. The CDR3 DNA follows: TGTGCCAGCAGTCTAGGGACTAGCGGGGGCTACGAGCAGTACTTC.

This clonotype was seen repeatedly, ten times or more. The chain carries TRBV11-3 and TRBJ2-1, with 11 bases aligning to TRBD2. J lost 9 bases, V lost 4 bases, and 8 bases had no gene match. The germline CDR1 and CDR2 sequences are SGHNT and YENEEA. The CDR3 extends over 15 amino acids. For the CDR3, the DNA is TGTGCCAGCAGCTCTAAAGGAACTAGCGGGAGTGAGCAGTTCTTC. This encodes CASSSKGTSGSEQFF.

There are many counts of this clonotype. V and J are TRBV10-3 and TRBJ1-1; the D is unclear. The CDR3 contains 14 residues. Germline V CDR1 and CDR2: ENHRY, SYGVKD. Trimming pared 2 bases from V and 4 bases from J, leaving 11 bases between. CDR3 region: CAISERASGTEAFF. For the CDR3, the DNA is TGTGCCATCAGTGAGCGGGCGTCAGGCACTGAAGCTTTCTTT.